The TCR beta chain under discussion was sequenced for a study of tumor-infiltrating lymphocytes in oesophageal squamous cell carcinoma. Looked up from germline, CDR1 is SGHTA and CDR2 is FQGNSA. The CDR3 is made up of 16 amino acids. TCRdb recomputed calls from the PCR reads with MiXCR, one row per CDR3 protein. The sample holds approximately 10,000 distinct CDR3 sequences, under 70% seen once. The chain carries TRBV7-2 and TRBJ2-1, with D tentatively TRBD2 (5 bases). The better agreement between TRBJ2-5 and the DNA end casts doubt on the J call. This clonotype originated in a male donor with esophageal squamous cell carcinoma. Sequences were obtained from esophageal tumor tissue. CDR3 loop: CASSLVSAGNQETQYF. The DNA of the CDR3 is TGTGCCAGCAGCTTAGTTTCGGCGGGTAACCAAGAGACCCAGTACTTC.